A selection of T cell receptor beta chains follows, all from one sample in a study of beta chain features in type 1 diabetes. This table comes from immunoSEQ multiplex PCR, and its TCRdb copy is limited to in-frame clones, with some not included. Here the sample spans about 240,000 clones, more than 11% being singletons. The sequenced sample was naive CD4+ T cells from blood. The receptors shown here come from a man aged 30 to 45 with type 1 diabetes. Each CDR3 is given with its conserved first and last residue. Fields, in order: CDR3 length, D gene, V gene, J gene, clone size, CDR3 DNA, CDR3 protein. D genes are given only for firm matches. Rows give clone size only sometimes, using once, few, many, or a class for an expanded clone.

cdr3_length: 12; d_call: .; v_call: TRBV6-5; j_call: TRBJ2-3; clone_size: .; cdr3_nt: TGTGCCAGCAAGGCAGGGACAGATACGCAGTATTTT; cdr3_aa: CASKAGTDTQYF
cdr3_length: 15; d_call: .; v_call: TRBV7-2; j_call: TRBJ1-5; clone_size: .; cdr3_nt: TGTGCCAGCAGCGCACACAGGGAGCTGAATCAGCCCCAGCATTTT; cdr3_aa: CASSAHRELNQPQHF
cdr3_length: 14; d_call: TRBD1; v_call: TRBV5-1; j_call: TRBJ2-1; clone_size: few; cdr3_nt: TGCGCCAGCAGTAGGGACAGGCCCTACAATGAGCAGTTCTTC; cdr3_aa: CASSRDRPYNEQFF
cdr3_length: 14; d_call: .; v_call: TRBV10-3; j_call: TRBJ2-2; clone_size: .; cdr3_nt: TGTGCCATCAGTGAGTCGCCAGGGGTCGGGGAGCTGTTTTTT; cdr3_aa: CAISESPGVGELFF
cdr3_length: 15; d_call: TRBD2; v_call: TRBV5-4; j_call: TRBJ2-1; clone_size: .; cdr3_nt: TGTGCCAGCAGCTCGGGACTAGCAGGGGACAGTGAGCAGTTCTTC; cdr3_aa: CASSSGLAGDSEQFF
cdr3_length: 15; d_call: TRBD2; v_call: TRBV5-1; j_call: TRBJ2-5; clone_size: .; cdr3_nt: TGCGCCAGCAGCTTGGAGGGGACTAGCGGAGAGACCCAGTACTTC; cdr3_aa: CASSLEGTSGETQYF
cdr3_length: 15; d_call: TRBD1; v_call: TRBV5-4; j_call: TRBJ2-7; clone_size: .; cdr3_nt: TGTGCCAGCAGCTTGGGACGGACAGGGGACTACGAGCAGTACTTC; cdr3_aa: CASSLGRTGDYEQYF
cdr3_length: 14; d_call: .; v_call: TRBV18; j_call: TRBJ2-7; clone_size: .; cdr3_nt: TGTGCCAGCTCACCACAGGAGGCCTCCTACGAGCAGTACTTC; cdr3_aa: CASSPQEASYEQYF
cdr3_length: 16; d_call: TRBD1; v_call: TRBV5-1; j_call: TRBJ1-5; clone_size: few; cdr3_nt: TGCGCCAGCAGCTTGGACCCAGGGGGCGGTGATCAGCCCCAGCATTTT; cdr3_aa: CASSLDPGGGDQPQHF
cdr3_length: 16; d_call: TRBD1; v_call: TRBV6-1; j_call: TRBJ1-2; clone_size: .; cdr3_nt: TGTGCCAGCAGTGGCGAGAACCGGACAGGGAAGAGCGGCTACACCTTC; cdr3_aa: CASSGENRTGKSGYTF
cdr3_length: 12; d_call: .; v_call: TRBV11-1; j_call: TRBJ1-2; clone_size: few; cdr3_nt: TGTGCCAGCAGCCCCCAAACATCGGGCTACACCTTC; cdr3_aa: CASSPQTSGYTF
cdr3_length: 13; d_call: TRBD2; v_call: TRBV5-1; j_call: TRBJ2-5; clone_size: few; cdr3_nt: TGCGCCAGCAGCTTGGGGCGGGAGGAGACCCAGTACTTC; cdr3_aa: CASSLGREETQYF
cdr3_length: 15; d_call: .; v_call: TRBV7-2; j_call: TRBJ2-5; clone_size: .; cdr3_nt: TGTGCCAGCAGCTCCACTCGGGACTACCAAGAGACCCAGTACTTC; cdr3_aa: CASSSTRDYQETQYF
cdr3_length: 15; d_call: .; v_call: TRBV11-2; j_call: TRBJ2-2; clone_size: .; cdr3_nt: TGTGCCAGCAGCTTGCGGGGCTATAACACCGGGGAGCTGTTTTTT; cdr3_aa: CASSLRGYNTGELFF
cdr3_length: 15; d_call: .; v_call: TRBV2; j_call: TRBJ1-2; clone_size: .; cdr3_nt: TGTGCCAGCAGTCTACGGTCAAGCGGCACCCATGGCTACACCTTC; cdr3_aa: CASSLRSSGTHGYTF
cdr3_length: 13; d_call: TRBD1; v_call: TRBV19; j_call: TRBJ2-1; clone_size: .; cdr3_nt: TGTGCCACCAGAAGACAGGGGGCTGATGAGCAGTTCTTC; cdr3_aa: CATRRQGADEQFF
cdr3_length: 12; d_call: .; v_call: TRBV19; j_call: TRBJ1-2; clone_size: few; cdr3_nt: TGTGCCAGTGGGGGGGCAGGGGATGGCTACACCTTC; cdr3_aa: CASGGAGDGYTF
cdr3_length: 15; d_call: TRBD2; v_call: TRBV6-5; j_call: TRBJ2-1; clone_size: few; cdr3_nt: TGTGCCAGCACTCCAGCGGGAGTAGGACCCAATGAGCAGTTCTTC; cdr3_aa: CASTPAGVGPNEQFF
cdr3_length: 14; d_call: .; v_call: TRBV21-1; j_call: TRBJ1-5; clone_size: few; cdr3_nt: TGTGCCAATACGGGGAGGGTGTGCAATCAGCCCCAGCATTTT; cdr3_aa: CANTGRVCNQPQHF
cdr3_length: 17; d_call: TRBD2; v_call: TRBV10-1; j_call: TRBJ2-3; clone_size: few; cdr3_nt: TGCGCCAGCAGTGACTTCGGACTAGCGGGGGGCACAGATACGCAGTATTTT; cdr3_aa: CASSDFGLAGGTDTQYF
cdr3_length: 15; d_call: TRBD2; v_call: TRBV7-8; j_call: TRBJ2-3; clone_size: .; cdr3_nt: TGTGCCAGCAGCTTTCTGCGGGAGGTCACAGATACGCAGTATTTT; cdr3_aa: CASSFLREVTDTQYF
cdr3_length: 17; d_call: TRBD2; v_call: TRBV6-1; j_call: TRBJ2-3; clone_size: .; cdr3_nt: TGTGCCAGCAGTGGGCTAGCGGGAAGATATAGCACAGATACGCAGTATTTT; cdr3_aa: CASSGLAGRYSTDTQYF
cdr3_length: 15; d_call: TRBD1; v_call: TRBV5-6; j_call: TRBJ1-1; clone_size: .; cdr3_nt: TGTGCCAGCAGCTCGGGTTACAGGGGTGACACTGAAGCTTTCTTT; cdr3_aa: CASSSGYRGDTEAFF
cdr3_length: 16; d_call: TRBD2; v_call: TRBV5-1; j_call: TRBJ2-1; clone_size: few; cdr3_nt: TGCGCCAGCAGAACTAGCGGGGGGGCCTCCTACAATGAGCAGTTCTTC; cdr3_aa: CASRTSGGASYNEQFF
cdr3_length: 14; d_call: .; v_call: TRBV21-1; j_call: TRBJ2-1; clone_size: few; cdr3_nt: TGTGCCAGCACCAGACCTGGGGCCGAGCAGGAGCAGTTCTTC; cdr3_aa: CASTRPGAEQEQFF
cdr3_length: 15; d_call: TRBD1; v_call: TRBV6-5; j_call: TRBJ1-4; clone_size: .; cdr3_nt: TGTGCCAGCAGTTACTCGACAGGGGGTGGTGAAAAACTGTTTTTT; cdr3_aa: CASSYSTGGGEKLFF
cdr3_length: 15; d_call: TRBD1; v_call: TRBV4-1; j_call: TRBJ1-2; clone_size: .; cdr3_nt: TGCGCCAGCAGCCCCGGTGGGACAGAACGATATGGCTACACCTTC; cdr3_aa: CASSPGGTERYGYTF
cdr3_length: 19; d_call: TRBD2; v_call: TRBV19; j_call: TRBJ2-1; clone_size: few; cdr3_nt: TGTGCCAGTAGTGGGTCGGCTGGGACTAGCGGGAGGCTCTACAATGAGCAGTTCTTC; cdr3_aa: CASSGSAGTSGRLYNEQFF
cdr3_length: 16; d_call: TRBD2; v_call: TRBV5-4; j_call: TRBJ2-5; clone_size: once; cdr3_nt: TGTGCCAGCAGCCCCAACAGCGGGGGGGCTGAAGAGACCCAGTACTTC; cdr3_aa: CASSPNSGGAEETQYF
cdr3_length: 16; d_call: TRBD2; v_call: TRBV27; j_call: TRBJ2-7; clone_size: .; cdr3_nt: TGTGCCAGCAGTCCGGGACTAGGAGGTGTCTCCTACGAGCAGTACTTC; cdr3_aa: CASSPGLGGVSYEQYF
cdr3_length: 15; d_call: .; v_call: TRBV18; j_call: TRBJ2-7; clone_size: .; cdr3_nt: TGTGCCAGCTCACCACCGACAGCCAGCTCCTACGAGCAGTACTTC; cdr3_aa: CASSPPTASSYEQYF
cdr3_length: 14; d_call: .; v_call: TRBV7-9; j_call: TRBJ1-4; clone_size: .; cdr3_nt: TGTGCCAGCAGCTTATTCACCGAGGCAGAAAAACTGTTTTTT; cdr3_aa: CASSLFTEAEKLFF
cdr3_length: 14; d_call: TRBD2; v_call: TRBV5-1; j_call: TRBJ2-3; clone_size: .; cdr3_nt: TGCGCCAGCAGCCACGGTAGCGGGGTCGATACGCAGTATTTT; cdr3_aa: CASSHGSGVDTQYF
cdr3_length: 13; d_call: TRBD1; v_call: TRBV27; j_call: TRBJ2-7; clone_size: .; cdr3_nt: TGTGCCAGCAGGCAGGGGGCATCCTACGAGCAGTACTTC; cdr3_aa: CASRQGASYEQYF
cdr3_length: 13; d_call: .; v_call: TRBV7-9; j_call: TRBJ1-2; clone_size: .; cdr3_nt: TGTGCCAGCAGCTTAGACCAGTCAACTAGCTACACCTTC; cdr3_aa: CASSLDQSTSYTF
cdr3_length: 13; d_call: .; v_call: TRBV7-6; j_call: TRBJ2-3; clone_size: few; cdr3_nt: TGTGCCAGCAGCTTAGCGTCCCGGGACACTCTCTATTTT; cdr3_aa: CASSLASRDTLYF
cdr3_length: 17; d_call: TRBD2; v_call: TRBV25-1; j_call: TRBJ2-5; clone_size: .; cdr3_nt: TGTGCCAGCAGTGATGAAAGCGGGAGGGCCCCTCAAGAGACCCAGTACTTC; cdr3_aa: CASSDESGRAPQETQYF
cdr3_length: 14; d_call: .; v_call: TRBV27; j_call: TRBJ1-2; clone_size: .; cdr3_nt: TGTGCCAGCAGTTTACGTAACAGAGACTATGGCTACACCTTC; cdr3_aa: CASSLRNRDYGYTF
cdr3_length: 17; d_call: TRBD1; v_call: TRBV30; j_call: TRBJ1-2; clone_size: few; cdr3_nt: TGTGCCTGGAGTAGCAGGGGGCGCAGGGTCCCTCCATATGGCTACACCTTC; cdr3_aa: CAWSSRGRRVPPYGYTF
cdr3_length: 13; d_call: .; v_call: TRBV2; j_call: TRBJ2-5; clone_size: few; cdr3_nt: TGTGCCAGCACAAAGCGGCCTCAAGAGACCCAGTACTTC; cdr3_aa: CASTKRPQETQYF
cdr3_length: 14; d_call: .; v_call: TRBV28; j_call: TRBJ1-5; clone_size: few; cdr3_nt: TGTGCCAGCAGTCCTGGACAGTCTCGGGTGTCCCAGCATTTT; cdr3_aa: CASSPGQSRVSQHF
cdr3_length: 12; d_call: .; v_call: TRBV30; j_call: TRBJ2-5; clone_size: .; cdr3_nt: TGTGCCCAGGAGGGTTTAGAAGAGACCCAGTACTTC; cdr3_aa: CAQEGLEETQYF
cdr3_length: 15; d_call: TRBD1; v_call: TRBV6-4; j_call: TRBJ2-1; clone_size: few; cdr3_nt: TGTGCCAGCAGTGACTACTACAGGGGACGTAATGAGCAGTTCTTC; cdr3_aa: CASSDYYRGRNEQFF
cdr3_length: 15; d_call: .; v_call: TRBV4-1; j_call: TRBJ2-7; clone_size: .; cdr3_nt: TGCGCCAGCAGCCAAGGCCAGGGGGGTTCCTACGAGCAGTACTTC; cdr3_aa: CASSQGQGGSYEQYF
cdr3_length: 15; d_call: TRBD1; v_call: TRBV4-1; j_call: TRBJ2-7; clone_size: few; cdr3_nt: TGCGCCAGCAGCCAAGGACAGGGCCCTTCGAACGAGCAGTACTTC; cdr3_aa: CASSQGQGPSNEQYF
cdr3_length: 14; d_call: .; v_call: TRBV5-4; j_call: TRBJ1-2; clone_size: .; cdr3_nt: TGTGCCAGCAAGGATGTGGGGAGTAACTATGGCTACACCTTC; cdr3_aa: CASKDVGSNYGYTF